This record covers a single T cell receptor (beta chain). Its specificity is not known. The protocol was immunoSEQ multiplex PCR, while the TCRdb copy is restricted to in-frame clones and leaves out a portion. In the table there are 100,000 or so clones, approximately 90% of which are singletons. The data derive from a study of T cell responses to AZD1222 COVID-19 vaccine. Across the study: Second-dose groups at about 4 or about 12 weeks were pooled. Whole-study findings and limits: Regions 160-218 and 743-854 held dominance among vaccine-associated CD4 TCRs, which spanned spike.

Germline V gene data show CDR1 as MNHEY and CDR2 as SVGAGI. With 6 bases removed from V and 3 bases from J, the gap between germline ends came to 12 bases. The CDR3 consists of 13 residues. The sequence came from an adult in good health. Sequenced material: peripheral blood, taken on day 0 of AZD1222 vaccination. The chain uses TRBV6-5 and TRBJ2-7; TRBD1 or TRBD2 may be the D gene (5 bases each). In nucleotides, the CDR3 is TGTGCCAGCAGGCCGGGACGGCTCTACGAGCAGTACTTC. It yields the protein CASRPGRLYEQYF.